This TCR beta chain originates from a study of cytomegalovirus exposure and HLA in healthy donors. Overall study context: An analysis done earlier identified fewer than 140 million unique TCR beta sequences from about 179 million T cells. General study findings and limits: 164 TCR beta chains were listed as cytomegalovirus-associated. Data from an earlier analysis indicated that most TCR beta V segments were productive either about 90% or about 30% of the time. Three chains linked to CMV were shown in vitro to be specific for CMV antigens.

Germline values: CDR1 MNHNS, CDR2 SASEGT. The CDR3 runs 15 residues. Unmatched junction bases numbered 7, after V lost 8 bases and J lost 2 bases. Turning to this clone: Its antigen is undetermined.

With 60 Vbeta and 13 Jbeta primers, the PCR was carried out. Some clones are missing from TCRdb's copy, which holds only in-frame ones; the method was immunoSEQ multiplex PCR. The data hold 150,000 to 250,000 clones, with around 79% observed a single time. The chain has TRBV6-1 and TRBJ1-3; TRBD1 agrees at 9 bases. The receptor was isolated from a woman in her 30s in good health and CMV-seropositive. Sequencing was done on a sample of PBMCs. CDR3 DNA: TGTGCCAGCTGCGAACAGGGGGCAGCTGGAAACACCATATATTTT. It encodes CASCEQGAAGNTIYF.